This is a list of T cell receptor beta chains from one sample in a study of T cell responses to AZD1222 COVID-19 vaccine. Profiled with immunoSEQ multiplex PCR; TCRdb holds only in-frame clones, not every one. The data show about 150,000 clones, roughly 90% seen once. This specimen was peripheral blood, taken on day 0 of AZD1222 vaccination. The receptors shown here come from an adult in good health. The CDR3 runs from the conserved cysteine through the conserved F or W. Fields, in order: clone size, V gene, D gene, J gene, CDR3 DNA, CDR3 protein. The D gene is left open where the match is weak. Clone size appears in some rows only: once, few, many, or a class for an expanded clone.

>NA|TRBV5-1|NA|TRBJ1-1
TGCGCCAGCGGGCAGGGGAACACTGAAGCTTTCTTT
CASGQGNTEAFF
>NA|TRBV9|NA|TRBJ2-2
TGTGCCAGCAGCGTAGCTACAACAGCCCCTACCGGGGAGCTGTTTTTT
CASSVATTAPTGELFF
>NA|TRBV7-2|TRBD1|TRBJ1-1
TGTGCCAGCAGCGGACAGGGGGGACCTCCTATGAACACTGAAGCTTTCTTT
CASSGQGGPPMNTEAFF
>once|TRBV30|TRBD2|TRBJ2-1
TGTGCCGTACTAGCGGAATCCCTTATTTACAATGAGCAGTTCTTC
CAVLAESLIYNEQFF
>NA|TRBV5-1|TRBD1|TRBJ1-4
TGCGCCAGCAGCTTGGGACAGGGAAACTCATTCAATGAAAAACTGTTTTTT
CASSLGQGNSFNEKLFF
>NA|TRBV25-1|NA|TRBJ1-1
TGTGCCAGCAGTGAATGGGGGGCAGGGACTGAAGCTTTCTTT
CASSEWGAGTEAFF
>NA|TRBV7-8|NA|TRBJ2-7
TGTGCCAGCAGTTCGGGCTTTGGGGACGAGCAGTACTTC
CASSSGFGDEQYF
>NA|TRBV5-1|NA|TRBJ2-1
TGCGCCAGCAGCGCCGAGGGGGGTACCGGTGAGCAGTTCTTC
CASSAEGGTGEQFF
>NA|TRBV9|NA|TRBJ1-2
TGTGCCAGCAAGGCAGGGTATTCGTATGGCTACACCTTC
CASKAGYSYGYTF
>NA|TRBV18|NA|TRBJ1-1
TGTGCCAGCTCACCACTGGACGGGGCCTACAGGGCTCAGAGCACTGAAGCTTTCTTT
CASSPLDGAYRAQSTEAFF
>NA|TRBV4-2|TRBD1|TRBJ1-3
TGTGCCAGCAGCCAAGATAGGTGGACAGGGGGCTCTGGAAACACCATATATTTT
CASSQDRWTGGSGNTIYF
>NA|TRBV24-1|NA|TRBJ2-1
TGTGCCACCAGTGAACCCGACGGGATTGAGCAGTTCTTC
CATSEPDGIEQFF
>NA|TRBV5-1|NA|TRBJ2-1
TGCGCCAGCAGCTTGGTATCCCTAGCATCATCGGATGAGCAGTTCTTC
CASSLVSLASSDEQFF
>NA|TRBV5-1|NA|TRBJ1-1
TGCGCCAGCAGTTTTGGGGGTGGGACTGAAGCTTTCTTT
CASSFGGGTEAFF
>NA|TRBV28|NA|TRBJ1-4
TGTGCCAGCTTGGGGGGTTGGGCTAATGAAAAACTGTTTTTT
CASLGGWANEKLFF
>NA|TRBV11-2|NA|TRBJ1-2
TGTGCCAGCTCGATGGGGGACTATGGCTACACCTTC
CASSMGDYGYTF
>NA|TRBV4-3|NA|TRBJ2-5
TGCGCCAGCAGCCAAGATCAGCAGGGCCAAGAGACCCAGTACTTC
CASSQDQQGQETQYF
>NA|TRBV6-5|NA|TRBJ2-3
TGTGCCAGCAGTTATAGCATATTTCAGTATTTT
CASSYSIFQYF
>NA|TRBV19|NA|TRBJ1-1
TGTGCCAGTAGTATAGACCGGACGGTTTGGGCTTTCTTT
CASSIDRTVWAFF
>NA|TRBV4-3|NA|TRBJ2-7
TGCGCCAGCAGCCAAGATCCAGCCGGGGGGCCCTCCTACGAGCAGTACTTC
CASSQDPAGGPSYEQYF
>NA|TRBV28|TRBD1|TRBJ2-7
TGTGCCATATCCTACCGGGACAGGGGCCACGAGCAGTACTTC
CAISYRDRGHEQYF
>NA|TRBV6-2/TRBV6-3|NA|TRBJ2-2
TGTGCCAGCAGTCCACCGACGATCCATGCCGGGGAGCTGTTTTTT
CASSPPTIHAGELFF
>NA|TRBV12-3/TRBV12-4|NA|TRBJ1-1
TGTGCCACCAGACAGACTCCGGACACTGAAGCTTTCTTT
CATRQTPDTEAFF
>NA|TRBV4-3|NA|TRBJ1-6
TGCGCCAGCAGCCTCGCAAGGGGTATTAATTCACCCCTCCACTTT
CASSLARGINSPLHF
>NA|TRBV9|TRBD2|TRBJ2-1
TGTGCCAGCAGCGTAGCTGGGACTATTAATGAGCAGTTCTTC
CASSVAGTINEQFF
>NA|TRBV27|TRBD1|TRBJ2-7
TGTGCCAGCAGTTTAAGGACAGGGGCCCCGGGCGAGCAGTACTTC
CASSLRTGAPGEQYF
>NA|TRBV5-1|NA|TRBJ2-2
TGCGCCAGCAGCTCGGACACCGGGGAGCTGTTTTTT
CASSSDTGELFF
>NA|TRBV7-3|NA|TRBJ2-2
TGTGCCAGCAGCTTGGAGGGCGGCGGGGAGCTGTTTTTT
CASSLEGGGELFF
>NA|TRBV2|NA|TRBJ1-3
TGTGCCAGCAGTGGGGCAGCCTCTGGAAACACCATATATTTT
CASSGAASGNTIYF
>once|TRBV29-1|TRBD2|TRBJ2-5
TGCAGCGTTGAAGATTGGGTAGCGGGAGAAGAGACCCAGTACTTC
CSVEDWVAGEETQYF
>NA|TRBV7-9|NA|TRBJ1-1
TGTGCCAGCAGCACGATTACGTTCGCTGAAGCTTTCTTT
CASSTITFAEAFF
>NA|TRBV10-1|TRBD1|TRBJ1-1
TGCGCCAGCAGTTCGACAGGGGAAACTGAAGCTTTCTTT
CASSSTGETEAFF
>NA|TRBV12-3/TRBV12-4|NA|TRBJ2-7
TGTGCCAGCAGTTTTGGAGTAGGGTCTCGGCAGTACTTC
CASSFGVGSRQYF
>NA|TRBV28|NA|TRBJ1-6
TGTGCCAGCACGGAGGGACCCTCCTATAATTCACCCCTCCACTTT
CASTEGPSYNSPLHF
>NA|TRBV7-8|NA|TRBJ1-2
TGTGCCAGCAGCCCTGGAAGCCAGGGGCATAACTATGGCTACACCTTC
CASSPGSQGHNYGYTF
>NA|TRBV6-6|NA|TRBJ1-2
TGTGCCAGCAGTCCACTCCCGACAGGCAATCCCTCTAACTATGGCTACACCTTC
CASSPLPTGNPSNYGYTF
>NA|TRBV13|TRBD2|TRBJ2-4
TGTGCCAGCAGCTTAGAGCGCGGGAGCAACATTCAGTACTTC
CASSLERGSNIQYF
>NA|TRBV5-6|NA|TRBJ2-7
TGTGCCAGCAGCCCGGCCCCACTCAGGGAGCAGTACTTC
CASSPAPLREQYF
>NA|TRBV6-5|NA|TRBJ2-7
TGTGCCAGCAGTTACTCGGAGCACTACGAGCAGTACTTC
CASSYSEHYEQYF
>NA|TRBV19|TRBD1|TRBJ2-1
TGTGCCAGTAGTAGTTCACAGGGGTCGAGCTCCTACAATGAGCAGTTCTTC
CASSSSQGSSSYNEQFF
>NA|TRBV30|NA|TRBJ1-3
TGTGCCTGGAGAAGGATGCACTCTGGAAACACCATATATTTT
CAWRRMHSGNTIYF
>NA|TRBV2|NA|TRBJ1-1
TGTGCCAGCAGTGAAAATAGGGCCCCGAGCACTGAAGCTTTCTTT
CASSENRAPSTEAFF
>NA|TRBV6-2/TRBV6-3|NA|TRBJ2-7
TGTGCCAGCAGTTACGACGCGTTTATGGAGGGCCCGGGGTTC
CASSYDAFMEGPGF
>once|TRBV10-3|NA|TRBJ1-1
TGTGCCATCAGTGCAGAAACTGAAGCTTTCTTT
CAISAETEAFF
>NA|TRBV11-2|NA|TRBJ2-5
TGTGCCAGCAGCTATGACAGCCAAGAGACCCAGTACTTC
CASSYDSQETQYF
>NA|TRBV10-2|NA|TRBJ2-5
TGCGCCAGCAGCCCCGGGGCGGGGGCAGAGACCCAGTACTTC
CASSPGAGAETQYF
>once|TRBV7-3|TRBD2|TRBJ2-2
TGTGCCAGCAGCCCCGCTAGCGGGAGAGGCGGGGAGCTGTTTTTT
CASSPASGRGGELFF
>NA|TRBV11-1|TRBD2|TRBJ2-7
TGTGCCAGCAGCTTGAGGCACGGGGGGGAGCAGTACTTC
CASSLRHGGEQYF